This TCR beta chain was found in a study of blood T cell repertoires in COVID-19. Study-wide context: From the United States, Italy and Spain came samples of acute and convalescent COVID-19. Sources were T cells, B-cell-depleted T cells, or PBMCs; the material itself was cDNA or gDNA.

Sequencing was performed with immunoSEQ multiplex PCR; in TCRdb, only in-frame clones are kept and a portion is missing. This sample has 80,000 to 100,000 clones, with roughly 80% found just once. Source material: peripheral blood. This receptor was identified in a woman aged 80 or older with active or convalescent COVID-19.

The CDR3 DNA sequence: TGCAGCGTTGCACTCCAGGGTGGCTATGGCTACACCTTC. Its protein product is CSVALQGGYGYTF. The chain links TRBV29-1 to TRBJ1-2; D perhaps matches TRBD1 (5 bases). The V and J ends lost 4 bases and 4 bases respectively, with 13 bases between them. CDR3 size: 13 residues. The germline V gene encodes CDR1 SQVTM and CDR2 ANQGSEA.